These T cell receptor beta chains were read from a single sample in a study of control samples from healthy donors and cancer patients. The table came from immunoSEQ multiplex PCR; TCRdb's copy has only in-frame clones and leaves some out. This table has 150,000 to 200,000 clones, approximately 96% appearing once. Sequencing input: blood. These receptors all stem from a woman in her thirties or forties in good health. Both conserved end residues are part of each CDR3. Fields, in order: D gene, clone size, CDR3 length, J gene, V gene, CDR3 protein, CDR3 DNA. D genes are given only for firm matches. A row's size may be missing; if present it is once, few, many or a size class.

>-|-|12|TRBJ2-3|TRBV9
CASSATADTQYF
TGTGCCAGCAGCGCCACAGCAGATACGCAGTATTTT
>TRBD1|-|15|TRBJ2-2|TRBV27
CASSPDRRDTGELFF
TGTGCCAGCAGTCCGGACAGGAGAGACACCGGGGAGCTGTTTTTT
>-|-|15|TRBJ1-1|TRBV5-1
CASSLARGRNTEAFF
TGCGCCAGCAGCTTGGCCCGGGGGCGCAACACTGAAGCTTTCTTT
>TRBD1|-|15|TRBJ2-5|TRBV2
CASSEGGQGQETQYF
TGTGCCAGCAGTGAGGGGGGACAGGGACAAGAGACCCAGTACTTC
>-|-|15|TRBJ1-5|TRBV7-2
CASSLGVGYNQPQHF
TGTGCCAGCAGCTTAGGGGTAGGGTACAATCAGCCCCAGCATTTT
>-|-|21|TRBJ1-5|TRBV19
CASSILPAGTPRTYSNQPQHF
TGTGCCAGTAGTATTTTGCCCGCTGGGACACCCCGGACCTATAGCAATCAGCCCCAGCATTTT
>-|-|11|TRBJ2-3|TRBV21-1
CASGTTDTQYF
TGTGCCAGCGGGACAACAGATACGCAGTATTTT
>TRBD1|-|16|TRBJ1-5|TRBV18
CASSPNQDRSHQPQHF
TGTGCCAGCTCACCGAATCAGGACAGGTCACATCAGCCCCAGCATTTT
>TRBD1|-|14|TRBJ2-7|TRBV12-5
CASGPGQIPYEQYF
TGTGCTAGTGGTCCGGGACAGATTCCCTACGAGCAGTACTTC
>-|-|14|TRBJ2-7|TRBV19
CASSIDLFSTEQYF
TGTGCCAGTAGTATAGATCTGTTCAGTACCGAGCAGTACTTC
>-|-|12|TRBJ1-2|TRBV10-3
CAISRGGGGYTF
TGTGCCATCAGTCGGGGCGGTGGCGGCTACACCTTC
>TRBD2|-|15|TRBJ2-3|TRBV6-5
CASRGSGRVLDTQYF
TGTGCCAGCAGGGGTAGCGGGAGGGTGTTAGATACGCAGTATTTT
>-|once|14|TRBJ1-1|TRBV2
CASSEDSLYTEAFF
TGTGCCAGCAGTGAGGACAGCCTTTACACTGAAGCTTTCTTT
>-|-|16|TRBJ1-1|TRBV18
CASSPPSSRTNTEAFF
TGTGCCAGCTCACCACCGTCTTCCAGGACCAACACTGAAGCTTTCTTT
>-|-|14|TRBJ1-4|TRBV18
CASSPRRGGEKLFF
TGTGCCAGCTCACCACGCAGGGGTGGGGAAAAACTGTTTTTT
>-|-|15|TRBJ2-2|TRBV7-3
CASSLLGGNTGELFF
TGTGCCAGCAGCTTACTGGGGGGAAACACCGGGGAGCTGTTTTTT
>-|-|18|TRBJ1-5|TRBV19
CASSPTSDTTYSNQPQHF
TGTGCCAGTAGCCCGACGTCGGATACTACGTATAGCAATCAGCCCCAGCATTTT
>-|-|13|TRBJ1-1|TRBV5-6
CASSSTGSPEAFF
TGTGCCAGCAGCTCTACAGGGTCCCCTGAAGCTTTCTTT
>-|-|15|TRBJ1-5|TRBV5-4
CASSSGGGSNQPQHF
TGTGCCAGCAGCTCGGGTGGGGGTAGCAATCAGCCCCAGCATTTT
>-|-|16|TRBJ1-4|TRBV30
CAWRRGGTPVTEKLFF
TGTGCCTGGAGACGAGGGGGGACACCGGTTACGGAAAAACTGTTTTTT
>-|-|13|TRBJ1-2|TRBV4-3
CASSQGNDYGYTF
TGCGCCAGCAGCCAGGGGAACGACTATGGCTACACCTTC
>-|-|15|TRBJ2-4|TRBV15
CATSRDLGPKNIQYF
TGTGCCACCAGCAGAGATCTGGGGCCCAAAAACATTCAGTACTTC
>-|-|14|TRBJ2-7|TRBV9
CASSPGASSYEQYF
TGTGCCAGCAGCCCTGGAGCCAGCTCCTACGAGCAGTACTTC
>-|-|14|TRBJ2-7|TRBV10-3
CAISVGGSSYEQYF
TGTGCCATCAGTGTAGGCGGAAGCTCCTACGAGCAGTACTTC